One sample yielded the 32 T cell receptor beta chains listed below, sequenced in a study of cytomegalovirus exposure and HLA in healthy donors. In the PCR, 60 Vbeta and 13 Jbeta primers were used. Repertoires were generated with immunoSEQ multiplex PCR, while TCRdb's copy carries only in-frame clones and drops some. Reported are 130,000 or so clones; the ten largest clones contain around 2.2%. The sample comprised PBMCs. The receptor source for this set is a woman under 30 in good health and CMV-seronegative.

J is TRBJ2-3 and V is TRBV20-1; D not resolved. The germline gives CDR1 DFQATT, CDR2 SNEGSKA (reference sequence). CDR3 size: 11 residues. The V end lost 5 bases, the J end lost 2 bases, and 5 bases lay between the germline ends. The CDR3 DNA follows: TGCAGTGCTTCTACCACAGATACGCAGTATTTT. It specifies CSASTTDTQYF.

The rearrangement joins TRBV6-5 to TRBJ2-4; TRBD1 matches at 7 bases. The CDR3 runs 14 residues. Germline V gene data show CDR1 as MNHEY and CDR2 as SVGAGI. J gave up 8 bases and V 4 bases, and 8 bases lay outside the gene matches. CDR3 amino acids: CASSSVRGLDIQYF. The CDR3 DNA follows: TGTGCCAGCAGTTCGGTCAGGGGGTTGGACATTCAGTACTTC.

Of note for this clone: The junction shows a germline mismatch at one end, possibly a read error. This sequence joins TRBV19 and TRBJ1-1, with D possibly matching TRBD1 (5 bases). This CDR3 comprises 16 residues. Germline-derived CDR1 and CDR2 are LNHDA and SQIVND (reference sequence). This CDR3 is CASSIEAIWTDTEAFF. CDR3 DNA sequence: TGTGCCAGTTCCATTGAAGCGATTTGGACGGACACAGAAGCTTTCTTT.

This sequence joins TRBV25-1 and TRBJ1-1; 7 positions match TRBD1. V dropped 0 bases and J dropped 4; count of bases not matched to a gene: 5. The CDR3 spans 15 residues. Germline-derived CDR1 and CDR2 are MGHDK and SYGVNS. Here the CDR3 DNA reads TGTGCCAGCAGTGAATACCCTAACAGGGGCACTGAAGCTTTCTTT. This codes for CASSEYPNRGTEAFF.

This chain connects TRBV12-5 to TRBJ2-6; tentatively, D is TRBD2 (7 bases). This CDR3 contains 20 residues. Germline CDR1 and CDR2: LGHNT and FRNRAP. Trimming took off 1 base at V and 0 bases at J, with 19 bases between the two ends. This chain's CDR3 is CASGLARGGAGSSGANVLTF. Written as DNA, the CDR3 is TGTGCTAGTGGTTTGGCACGTGGGGGGGCGGGTAGCTCTGGGGCCAACGTCCTGACTTTC.

The rearrangement joins TRBV27 to TRBJ1-1; the D is unclear. The CDR3 runs to 12 residues. In germline, CDR1 is MNHEY, CDR2 SMNVEV (reference sequence). Trimming took off 2 bases at V and 8 bases at J, with 9 bases between the two ends. CDR3 in DNA: TGTGCCAGCAGTTTAGATGGCAGGGAAGCTTTCTTT. Translated: CASSLDGREAFF.

Comments on this clone: Sequence at one end of the junction differs from germline and may be a read error. V gene TRBV27 combines with J gene TRBJ2-1; 8 bases are shared with TRBD1. CDR1 is MNHEY and CDR2 is SMNVEV in the germline V gene (reference sequence). This CDR3 is built from 15 residues. CDR3 protein: CASSQGQVIYSEQFF. The CDR3 DNA follows: TGTGCCAGCAGCCAGGGACAGGTTATCTACAGTGAGCAGTTCTTC.

This chain uses TRBV11-1 with TRBJ2-5, with a weak D call TRBD2 (5 bases). The V gene's germline CDR1 is SGHAT and CDR2 FQDESV (reference sequence). V was cut by 2 bases and J by 3 bases, with 16 bases left in between. The CDR3 consists of 16 residues. The CDR3 DNA follows: TGTGCCAGCAGCTTAAATAGGGAGCTGAGGGAAGAGACCCAGTACTTC. Protein sequence: CASSLNRELREETQYF.

J is TRBJ2-3 and V is TRBV7-3; D may be TRBD2 (5 bases). The ends were cut back, 4 bases at V and 1 base at J, with 12 bases in the middle. Germline CDR1 and CDR2: SGHTA and FQGTGA. The CDR3 totals 15 residues. CDR3 protein: CASSSFVRGTDTQYF. CDR3 coding DNA: TGTGCCAGCAGCTCCTTTGTGCGGGGCACAGATACGCAGTATTTT.

The chain carries TRBV7-2 and TRBJ2-1, with D perhaps TRBD1 (6 bases). Germline lookup yields CDR1 SGHTA and CDR2 FQGNSA. Trimming shortened V by 5 bases and J by 7 bases, and 15 bases separated the two germline ends. The CDR3 consists of 14 residues. CDR3 DNA: TGTGCCAGCAGCCTCCAGGGGCACCTAAATGAGCAGTTCTTC. Its translation is CASSLQGHLNEQFF.

CDR3 region: CAWSTFSGALISSYNEQFF. The CDR3 nucleotides read TGTGCCTGGAGTACCTTCTCAGGGGCATTAATCAGCTCCTACAATGAGCAGTTCTTC. The V gene is TRBV30, the J gene TRBJ2-1; D might be TRBD1 (6 bases). There are 19 residues in the CDR3. CDR1 and CDR2 (germline): GTSNPN, SVGIG (reference sequence). Trimming shortened V by 2 bases and J by 0 bases, and 23 bases separated the two germline ends.

The CDR3 DNA reads TGTGCCAGTACCGCGACAGGGGTCTACAATGAGCAGTTCTTC. As protein: CASTATGVYNEQFF. V gene TRBV19 combines with J gene TRBJ2-1, with 8 bases matching TRBD1. The J segment lost 3 bases and the V segment lost 7 bases, leaving 5 bases of the junction unmatched. The germline CDR1 and CDR2 sequences are LNHDA and SQIVND (reference sequence). The CDR3 sequence is 14 residues long.

The chain couples TRBV11-3 to TRBJ2-1; D gene unclear. V shed 3 bases and J shed 3 bases, with 6 bases lying between them. The length of the CDR3 is 13 residues. CDR1 and CDR2 (germline): SGHNT, YENEEA. CDR3 sequence reads: CASSFFFYNEQFF. In DNA form, the CDR3 reads TGTGCCAGCAGCTTCTTTTTCTACAATGAGCAGTTCTTC.

The gene calls are TRBV25-1 and TRBJ2-3; the match to TRBD1 covers 7 bases. This CDR3 is 14 amino acids long. After removal of 6 bases from V and 2 bases from J, the junction contained 5 bases not matched to a gene. Germline-derived CDR1 and CDR2 are MGHDK and SYGVNS. The CDR3: CASSLDRNTDTQYF. The CDR3 DNA reads TGTGCCAGCAGCCTGGACAGGAACACAGATACGCAGTATTTT.

For this clone: It is likely a read error, because the conserved phenylalanine at the end of the CDR3 is missing. The CDR3 is CASSDRGTNTEAFL. The CDR3 DNA sequence: TGTGCCAGCAGTGACCGGGGGACCAACACTGAAGCTTTCCTT. The gene calls are TRBV6-1 and TRBJ1-1, with D possibly matching TRBD1 (5 bases). Germline assignment: CDR1 MNHNS and CDR2 SASEGT. The CDR3 consists of 14 residues. Trimming left V 3 bases short and J 2 bases short, with 10 bases between.

This chain joins TRBV6-6 and TRBJ1-5; 9 bases are shared with TRBD1. Losses at the gene ends were 2 bases for V and 4 bases for J; bases not matched to a gene: 3. The CDR3 totals 15 residues. Germline CDR1 reads MNHNY; CDR2 reads SVGAGI (reference sequence). CDR3 in amino acids: CASSYQQGANQPQHF. The CDR3 region has the DNA TGTGCCAGCAGTTACCAACAGGGGGCGAATCAGCCCCAGCATTTT.

The CDR3 sequence is CASNHGQGNTEAFF. CDR3 nucleotide sequence: TGCGCCAGCAATCATGGACAGGGGAACACTGAAGCTTTCTTT. The chain carries TRBV10-2 and TRBJ1-1, with 8 positions matching TRBD1. After removal of 7 bases from V and 1 base from J, the junction contained 5 bases not matched to a gene. Germline values: CDR1 WSHSY, CDR2 SAAADI. CDR3 size: 14 residues.

This rearrangement joins TRBV5-6 to TRBJ1-2; 8 bases agree with TRBD1. Germline CDR1 is SGHDT and CDR2 is YYEEEE. V lost 3 bases to trimming and J lost 5 bases; unmatched junction nucleotides: 15. The CDR3 consists of 17 residues. In DNA form, the CDR3 reads TGTGCCAGCAGCTCACGATACTCAACTCAGGGGGCGTATGGCTACACCTTC. Encoded protein: CASSSRYSTQGAYGYTF.

J is TRBJ2-3 and V is TRBV5-1; weak D call: TRBD2 (5 bases). Trimming cost V 2 bases and J 2 bases, with 9 bases left between them. The CDR3 runs to 14 residues. The germline V gene encodes CDR1 SGHRS and CDR2 YFSETQ. The CDR3 DNA reads TGCGCCAGCAGCTTTGAGGACTCCACAGATACGCAGTATTTT. Translating it yields CASSFEDSTDTQYF. The entire variable domain, with the rest obtained from reference TRBV5-1 and TRBJ2-3, is as follows: KAGVTQTPRYLIKTRGQQVTLSCSPISGHRSVSWYQQTPGQGLQFLFEYFSETQRNKGNFPGRFSGRQFSNSRSEMNVSTLELGDSALYLCASSFEDSTDTQYFGPGTRLTVL.

In the case of this clone: One junction end does not reproduce the germline sequence, and a read error may be involved. This sequence joins TRBV5-1 and TRBJ2-7; 7 positions agree with TRBD1. This CDR3 comprises 14 residues. Germline CDR1 reads SGHRS; CDR2 reads YFSETQ. As DNA, the CDR3 is TGCGCCAGCAGCTTAAGAGGGGGCTCCCACGAGCAGTACTTC. Protein: CASSLRGGSHEQYF. The entire variable domain, with the rest obtained from reference TRBV5-1 and TRBJ2-7, is as follows: KAGVTQTPRYLIKTRGQQVTLSCSPISGHRSVSWYQQTPGQGLQFLFEYFSETQRNKGNFPGRFSGRQFSNSRSEMNVSTLELGDSALYLCASSLRGGSHEQYFGPGTRLTVT.

V usage is TRBV7-9 and J usage is TRBJ2-5; 7 bases are shared with TRBD2. Germline trimming cut 3 bases from V and 5 bases from J; bases unmatched to any gene: 9. This CDR3 comprises 15 residues. The germline V gene has CDR1 SEHNR and CDR2 FQNEAQ (reference sequence). The CDR3: CASSFGGSGRETQYF. The DNA for the CDR3 is TGTGCCAGCAGCTTCGGCGGGAGCGGCCGGGAGACCCAGTACTTC.

The rearrangement links TRBV29-1 to TRBJ1-2, with D maybe TRBD1 (6 bases). Germline-derived CDR1 and CDR2 are SQVTM and ANQGSEA. The CDR3 contains 17 residues. Trimming removed 0 bases from V and 0 bases from J, with 17 bases in between. The DNA for the CDR3 is TGCAGCGTTGAAGAATGGAGAACAGGGCGAGCTAACTATGGCTACACCTTC. Translated: CSVEEWRTGRANYGYTF. The full variable domain, its missing parts supplied by reference TRBV29-1 and TRBJ1-2, is SAVISQKPSRDICQRGTSLTIQCQVDSQVTMMFWYRQQPGQSLTLIATANQGSEATYESGFVIDKFPISRPNLTFSTLTVSNMSPEDSSIYLCSVEEWRTGRANYGYTFGSGTRLTVV.

The J gene is TRBJ1-4, the V gene TRBV2; 9 nucleotides line up with TRBD1. The J segment lost 8 bases and the V segment lost 4 bases, leaving 5 bases of the junction unmatched. Germline V CDR1 and CDR2: SNHLY, FYNNEI. This CDR3 comprises 14 residues. CDR3 nucleotide sequence: TGTGCCAGCAGTGGACAGGGGGGTAGGGAAAAACTGTTTTTT. Protein product: CASSGQGGREKLFF.

The chain links TRBV27 to TRBJ1-5; 7 bases line up with TRBD1. Germline V gene data show CDR1 as MNHEY and CDR2 as SMNVEV (reference sequence). V was pared by 0 bases and J by 2 bases, with 7 bases of the junction left unmatched. The CDR3 contains 17 residues. The CDR3: CASSLSRPTGGNQPQHF. The CDR3, as DNA: TGTGCCAGCAGTTTATCGAGGCCTACAGGGGGCAATCAGCCCCAGCATTTT.

This rearrangement joins TRBV6-1 to TRBJ2-3; 8 nucleotides match TRBD1. CDR3 length: 15 residues. The trim removed 3 bases at V and 0 bases at J, leaving 2 bases unmatched. The V gene's germline CDR1 is MNHNS and CDR2 SASEGT. The CDR3 protein is CASSETGDSTDTQYF. The CDR3 DNA reads as TGTGCCAGCAGTGAGACAGGGGACAGCACAGATACGCAGTATTTT.

V and J are TRBV27 and TRBJ2-7; D may be TRBD2 (6 bases). The CDR3 sequence is 13 residues long. Germline V gene sequence: CDR1 MNHEY, CDR2 SMNVEV (reference sequence). Trimming removed 3 bases from V and 4 bases from J, with 10 bases in between. The DNA for the CDR3 is TGTGCCAGCAGTTTGGGGACTCAATACGAGCAGTACTTC. Translation gives CASSLGTQYEQYF.

The chain employs TRBV7-9 and TRBJ1-5; 10 nucleotides match TRBD1. The CDR3 has 16 amino acids. Germline assignment: CDR1 SEHNR and CDR2 FQNEAQ (reference sequence). Trimming took 5 bases from V and 4 from J; bases not matched to a gene: 8. The CDR3 nucleotides read TGTGCCAGCAGCGCCACGGGACAGGGGTCTAATCAGCCCCAGCATTTT. This codes for CASSATGQGSNQPQHF.

The V and J genes are TRBV18 and TRBJ1-5, with TRBD1 identical over 9 bases. The germline gives CDR1 KGHSH, CDR2 LQKENI. The trim removed 4 bases at V and 3 bases at J, leaving 4 bases unmatched. The CDR3 totals 15 residues. CDR3 protein: CASSRRTGDNQPQHF. The CDR3 bases are TGTGCCAGCTCACGCCGGACAGGGGACAATCAGCCCCAGCATTTT. The whole variable domain, filled in from reference TRBV18 and TRBJ1-5, reads NAGVMQNPRHLVRRRGQEARLRCSPMKGHSHVYWYRQLPEEGLKFMVYLQKENIIDESGMPKERFSAEFPKEGPSILRIQQVVRGDSAAYFCASSRRTGDNQPQHFGDGTRLSIL.

The V call is TRBV6-1, the J call TRBJ2-5, with D maybe TRBD2 (6 bases). CDR3 length: 12 amino acids. Germline lookup yields CDR1 MNHNS and CDR2 SASEGT. Trimming removed 8 bases at V and 7 bases at J, with 14 bases between. The CDR3 DNA reads TGTGCCAGCCAGTTCTCCGGGGGGACCCAGTACTTC. This encodes CASQFSGGTQYF.

The chain has TRBV19 and TRBJ1-1, with TRBD1 identical over 7 bases. The CDR3 is 16 residues long. Germline CDR1 is LNHDA and CDR2 is SQIVND (reference sequence). With 4 bases clipped from V and 7 bases from J, the junction kept 15 bases outside the gene matches. This CDR3 reads CASSRGPDRARGEAFF. The CDR3, as DNA: TGTGCCAGTAGTAGGGGACCCGACAGGGCTCGAGGTGAAGCTTTCTTT. Supplemented by reference TRBV19 and TRBJ1-1, the full variable domain reads DGGITQSPKYLFRKEGQNVTLSCEQNLNHDAMYWYRQDPGQGLRLIYYSQIVNDFQKGDIAEGYSVSREKKESFPLTVTSAQKNPTAFYLCASSRGPDRARGEAFFGQGTRLTVV.

Notes on this clone: Additional DNA sequences in this sample encode the identical CDR3. V is TRBV11-3 and J is TRBJ2-3; 8 bases map to TRBD1. There are 16 residues in the CDR3. V was pared by 5 bases and J by 1 base, with 8 bases of the junction left unmatched. Germline V lookup: CDR1 SGHNT, CDR2 YENEEA. DNA of the CDR3: TGTGCCAGCAGCGCACCACTGACAGGGGGCACAGATACGCAGTATTTT. Translated: CASSAPLTGGTDTQYF. Looking up the rest from reference TRBV11-3 and TRBJ2-3 gives the full variable domain: EAGVVQSPRYKIIEKKQPVAFWCNPISGHNTLYWYLQNLGQGPELLIRYENEEAVDDSQLPKDRFSAERLKGVDSTLKIQPAELGDSAVYLCASSAPLTGGTDTQYFGPGTRLTVL.

The chain is built from TRBV30 and TRBJ1-2, with 8 bases that match TRBD1. This CDR3 comprises 12 residues. Trimming removed 5 bases from V and 8 bases from J; junction bases left unmatched: 7. Per the germline V gene, CDR1 is GTSNPN and CDR2 is SVGIG (reference sequence). The CDR3 DNA sequence: TGTGCCTGGCAACCACAGGGGGTAGGCTACACCTTC. Its translation is CAWQPQGVGYTF. The entire variable domain, with the rest obtained from reference TRBV30 and TRBJ1-2, is as follows: SQTIHQWPATLVQPVGSPLSLECTVEGTSNPNLYWYRQAAGRGLQLLFYSVGIGQISSEVPQNLSASRPQDRQFILSSKKLLLSDSGFYLCAWQPQGVGYTFGSGTRLTVV.